Each of the 18 T cell receptor beta chains below was sequenced from the same sample in a study of CD8 T cells in ankylosing spondylitis. MiXCR, applied by TCRdb to the 5' RACE reads, yields one record per CDR3 protein. The table records 270,000 or so distinct CDR3 sequences, 18% of them present only once. Material: blood, either unsorted or a sorted T cell fraction (not recorded which). The receptor source for this set is a male donor with ankylosing spondylitis or in good health (not recorded which).

In this sample, this clonotype turned up a few times. The rearrangement joins TRBV11-2 to TRBJ2-7, with 7 bases aligning to TRBD1. This CDR3 has 12 amino acids. Germline CDR1 reads SGHAT; CDR2 reads FQNNGV. The junction had 3 bases not matched to a gene; V was cut back by 6 bases and J by 4 bases. The CDR3 loop is CASRQGWYEQYF. CDR3 sequence (DNA): TGTGCCAGCAGACAGGGGTGGTACGAGCAGTACTTC.

The chain uses TRBV4-1 and TRBJ2-5; 11 nucleotides align to TRBD1. The CDR3 is made up of 14 amino acids. Germline CDR1 is MGHRA and CDR2 is YSYEKL. Losses at the gene ends were 5 bases for V and 4 bases for J; bases not matched to a gene: 3. CDR3 sequence: CASSADRGLETQYF. In DNA, the CDR3 is TGCGCCAGCAGCGCGGACAGGGGGCTAGAGACCCAGTACTTC.

This clonotype was recorded many times. V and J are TRBV12-3 or TRBV12-4 and TRBJ2-2, with D perhaps TRBD2 (6 bases). The CDR3 covers 15 residues. The V end was cut by 6 bases, the J end by 4 bases, with 15 bases between. The CDR3 DNA sequence: TGTGCCAGCAGCTTCTCGGGGGTAGTCACCGGGGAGCTGTTTTTT. The encoded protein is CASSFSGVVTGELFF.

In this sample, this clonotype turned up a few times. The chain recombines TRBV4-3 with TRBJ2-3; D possibly matches TRBD1 or TRBD2 (5 bases each). The V gene lost 0 bases and the J gene lost 8 bases, with 9 bases spanning the gap. This CDR3 contains 13 residues. CDR1 is LGHNA, CDR2 YSLEER, per germline. The CDR3 coding sequence is TGCGCCAGCAGCCAAGATGGGGACGGTACGCAGTATTTT. Residues: CASSQDGDGTQYF.

This clonotype was seen only a few times. V usage is TRBV7-9 and J usage is TRBJ2-3; 9 positions match TRBD2. The germline V gene has CDR1 SEHNR and CDR2 FQNEAQ (reference sequence). The CDR3 spans 16 residues. V dropped 8 bases and J dropped 0; count of bases not matched to a gene: 9. As DNA, the CDR3 is TGTGCCAGCGCAACGCTAGCGGGACCAAGCACAGATACGCAGTATTTT. Its protein is CASATLAGPSTDTQYF.

This chain links TRBV5-1 with TRBJ2-2; D gene uncertain. There are 16 residues in the CDR3. Germline V CDR1 and CDR2: SGHRS, YFSETQ. Trimming stripped 4 bases from V and 3 bases from J, with 16 bases between. The CDR3 reads CASSPTPTRYTGELFF. The CDR3 DNA is TGCGCCAGCAGCCCAACTCCAACCCGATACACCGGGGAGCTGTTTTTT.

This clonotype came up many times. The chain uses TRBV7-9 and TRBJ2-2; the D is unclear. V lost 4 bases, J lost 7 bases, and 16 bases lay in between. This CDR3 has 15 amino acids. The germline gives CDR1 SEHNR, CDR2 FQNEAQ (reference sequence). CDR3 amino acids: CASSSPDEVDGELFF. The CDR3 nucleotides read TGTGCCAGCAGCTCCCCGGATGAGGTCGACGGGGAGCTGTTTTTT.

The rearrangement uses TRBV4-1 and TRBJ2-7; 8 bases match TRBD2. CDR1 is MGHRA, CDR2 YSYEKL, per germline. V lost 0 bases and J lost 2; bases outside the gene matches: 6. The CDR3 is made up of 16 amino acids. CDR3 bases: TGCGCCAGCAGCCAAGAATGGCGGGAGGCCACCTACGAGCAGTACTTC. The encoded protein is CASSQEWREATYEQYF.

This clonotype was picked up a small number of times. The rearrangement joins TRBV5-1 to TRBJ2-1, with D maybe TRBD2 (6 bases). This CDR3 is built from 16 residues. V was shortened by 0 bases and J by 2 bases, with 12 bases between the two germline ends. Germline V CDR1 and CDR2: SGHRS, YFSETQ. The CDR3: CASSLVAGTPYNEQFF. The CDR3 region has the DNA TGCGCCAGCAGCTTGGTGGCCGGGACTCCCTACAATGAGCAGTTCTTC.

This clonotype was counted ten times or more. The J gene is TRBJ2-5, the V gene TRBV27, with 8 bases identical to TRBD2. Per the germline V gene, CDR1 is MNHEY and CDR2 is SMNVEV (reference sequence). The CDR3 is 14 residues long. V shed 7 bases and J 1 base; nucleotides not matched to a gene: 5. This CDR3 reads CASTPAGVQETQYF. In DNA form, the CDR3 reads TGTGCCAGCACCCCAGCGGGAGTCCAAGAGACCCAGTACTTC.

This clonotype was recorded at least ten times. V usage is TRBV29-1 and J usage is TRBJ2-7; weak D call: TRBD2 (6 bases). Germline assignment: CDR1 SQVTM and CDR2 ANQGSEA. The CDR3 spans 11 residues. Trimming took off 4 bases at V and 6 bases at J, with 10 bases between the two ends. CDR3 in DNA: TGCAGCGTTGTGCGCGGGACCGAGCAGTACTTC. Translating it yields CSVVRGTEQYF.

This clonotype occurred a few times. This chain links TRBV29-1 with TRBJ2-7, with D unresolved. The V and J ends lost 8 bases and 5 bases respectively, with 16 bases between them. From germline, CDR1 is SQVTM and CDR2 ANQGSEA. This CDR3 has 12 amino acids. The CDR3: CSTLGGAHEQYF. The CDR3 region has the DNA TGCAGCACATTAGGTGGAGCTCACGAGCAGTACTTC.

This clonotype has a count of ten or more. V usage is TRBV12-3 or TRBV12-4 and J usage is TRBJ2-7; TRBD1 is a possible D gene (6 bases). V shed 6 bases and J shed 0 bases, with 9 bases lying between them. The CDR3 sequence is 13 residues long. Written as DNA, the CDR3 is TGTGCCAGCAGGGGGGACAACTCCTACGAGCAGTACTTC. It translates to CASRGDNSYEQYF.

Only a few counts were recorded for this clonotype. This sequence joins TRBV24-1 and TRBJ2-1; 10 nucleotides agree with TRBD2. Trimming cost V 10 bases and J 8 bases; bases outside gene matches: 7. Per germline, CDR1 KGHDR and CDR2 SFDVKD. This CDR3 comprises 13 residues. Here the CDR3 reads CATRLAGTDEQFF. The CDR3 DNA follows: TGTGCCACTCGACTAGCGGGTACCGATGAGCAGTTCTTC.

The rearrangement uses TRBV4-3 and TRBJ2-3, with D tentatively TRBD2 (6 bases). Between the trimmed V and J ends, which lost 0 bases and 2 bases, there was a span of 9 bases. This CDR3 is built from 15 residues. The germline gives CDR1 LGHNA, CDR2 YSLEER. The CDR3 sequence: CASSQDRLDTDTQYF. Here the CDR3 DNA reads TGCGCCAGCAGCCAAGATAGACTAGACACAGATACGCAGTATTTT.

This rearrangement joins TRBV4-2 to TRBJ2-1; D perhaps matches TRBD1 (5 bases). CDR3 size: 15 residues. The ends were cut back, 2 bases at V and 6 bases at J, with 14 bases in the middle. CDR1 and CDR2 (germline): LGHNA, YNFKEQ. The CDR3 reads CASSQIPTGPNEQFF. CDR3 bases: TGTGCCAGCAGCCAAATCCCAACAGGACCCAATGAGCAGTTCTTC.

V and J are TRBV27 and TRBJ2-2; 8 positions match TRBD1. After removal of 5 bases from V and 2 bases from J, the junction contained 4 bases not matched to a gene. The CDR3 consists of 15 residues. The germline V gene has CDR1 MNHEY and CDR2 SMNVEV (reference sequence). The CDR3 loop is CASSVGTGNTGELFF. The CDR3 nucleotides are TGTGCCAGCAGTGTCGGGACAGGAAACACCGGGGAGCTGTTTTTT.

CDR3 sequence reads: CASAPGQANYEQYF. The CDR3 DNA reads TGTGCCTCCGCTCCGGGACAGGCGAACTACGAGCAGTACTTC. This sequence joins TRBV27 and TRBJ2-7; 8 positions match TRBD1. Germline V lookup: CDR1 MNHEY, CDR2 SMNVEV (reference sequence). V gave up 11 bases and J gave up 3 bases; unmatched junction bases: 12. This CDR3 contains 14 residues.